Given below is one T cell receptor beta chain in context. Its specificity is not known. At one boundary the junction diverges from the germline segment, which might be a read error. The germline gives CDR1 MNHNS, CDR2 SASEGT. The CDR3 totals 13 residues. No cell sorting was done before RNA was extracted from the tissue. More than 3 cm separated this lung sample from the edge of the tumor. This specimen comes from a study of tumor and adjacent non-tumor tissue in lung cancer. Study in general: Patients were aged roughly 30 to 76, approximately 11 men and 4 to 6 women, stage I to III. On average, productive TCRbeta reads reached roughly 3.9 million per sample.

TCRbeta libraries were built with three rounds of nested PCR, modified from ARM-PCR. TCRdb re-called the multiplex PCR reads with MiXCR, one entry per CDR3 protein. The sample includes 75,000 to 95,000 distinct CDR3 sequences, approximately 73% of them seen just once. Study-wide points: TCR diversity was significantly greater in tumor than normal lung tissue. In normal lung, the top 100 clones were significantly more dominant than in tumor.

The chain couples TRBV6-1 to TRBJ2-5; a possible D gene is TRBD2 (6 bases). The sample comprised distant non-tumor lung tissue. This TCR was recovered from a woman between 50 and 59 years old with non-small cell lung cancer. Written as DNA, the CDR3 is TGTGCCAGCAGTGTGATGCGGGGAGAGACCCAGTATTTC. Translated: CASSVMRGETQYF.